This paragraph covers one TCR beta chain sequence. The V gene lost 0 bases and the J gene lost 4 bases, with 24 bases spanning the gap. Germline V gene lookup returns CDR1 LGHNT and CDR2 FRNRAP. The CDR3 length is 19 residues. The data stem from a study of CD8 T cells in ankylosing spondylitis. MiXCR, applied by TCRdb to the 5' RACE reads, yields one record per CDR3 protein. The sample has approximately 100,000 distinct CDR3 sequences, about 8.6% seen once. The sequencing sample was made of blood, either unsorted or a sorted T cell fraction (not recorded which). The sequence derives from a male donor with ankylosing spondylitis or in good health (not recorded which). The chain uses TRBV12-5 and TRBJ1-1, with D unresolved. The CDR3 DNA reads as TGTGCTAGTGGTTTGGTACCAAAGGGTCGTCTGATCGATGGCACTGAAGCTTTCTTT. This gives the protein CASGLVPKGRLIDGTEAFF.